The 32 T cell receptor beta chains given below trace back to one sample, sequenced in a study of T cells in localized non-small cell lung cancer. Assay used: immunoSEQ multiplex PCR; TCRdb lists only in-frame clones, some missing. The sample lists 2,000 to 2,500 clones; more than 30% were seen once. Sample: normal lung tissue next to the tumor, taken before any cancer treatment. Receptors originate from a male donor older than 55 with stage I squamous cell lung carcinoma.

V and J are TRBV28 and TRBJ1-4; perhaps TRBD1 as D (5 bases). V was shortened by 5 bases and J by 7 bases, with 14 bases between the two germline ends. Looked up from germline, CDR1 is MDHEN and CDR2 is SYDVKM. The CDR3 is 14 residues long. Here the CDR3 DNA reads TGTGCCAGCAGTCGCCAGACCGGGGGTGAAAAACTGTTTTTT. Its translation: CASSRQTGGEKLFF.

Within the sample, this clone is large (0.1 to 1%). This chain's CDR3 is CASSLSGQDTIYF. CDR3 sequence (DNA): TGTGCCAGCAGTTTGTCGGGGCAAGACACCATATATTTT. The V and J genes are TRBV28 and TRBJ1-3; D is possibly TRBD1 (5 bases). Per germline, CDR1 MDHEN and CDR2 SYDVKM. V was trimmed by 3 bases and J by 8 bases, leaving 11 bases between them. The CDR3 covers 13 residues.

CDR3 sequence: CASSLEGLNTEAFF. CDR3 nucleotide sequence: TGTGCCAGCAGCTTAGAAGGGTTGAACACTGAAGCTTTCTTT. The rearrangement uses TRBV11-3 and TRBJ1-1, with D uncertain. CDR3 size: 14 residues. V was shortened by 0 bases and J by 0 bases, with 5 bases between the two germline ends. CDR1 is SGHNT, CDR2 YENEEA, per germline.

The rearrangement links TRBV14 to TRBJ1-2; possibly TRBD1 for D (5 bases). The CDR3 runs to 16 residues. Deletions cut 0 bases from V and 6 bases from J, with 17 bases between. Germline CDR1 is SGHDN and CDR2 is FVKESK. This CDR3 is CASSQDRAFGYDGYTF. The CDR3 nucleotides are TGTGCCAGCAGCCAAGACAGGGCTTTCGGTTATGATGGCTACACCTTC.

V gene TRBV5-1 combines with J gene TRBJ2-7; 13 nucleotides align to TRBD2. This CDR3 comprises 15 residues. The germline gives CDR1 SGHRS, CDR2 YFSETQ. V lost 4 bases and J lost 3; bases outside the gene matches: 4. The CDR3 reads CASSRGTSGDYEQYF. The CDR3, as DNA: TGCGCCAGCAGCCGCGGGACTAGCGGGGACTACGAGCAGTACTTC.

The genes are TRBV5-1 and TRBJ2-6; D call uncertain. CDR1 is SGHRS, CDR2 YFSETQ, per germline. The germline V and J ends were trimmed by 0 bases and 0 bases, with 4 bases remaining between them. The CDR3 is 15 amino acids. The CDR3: CASSLGSSGANVLTF. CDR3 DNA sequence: TGCGCCAGCAGCTTGGGGAGCTCTGGGGCCAACGTCCTGACTTTC.

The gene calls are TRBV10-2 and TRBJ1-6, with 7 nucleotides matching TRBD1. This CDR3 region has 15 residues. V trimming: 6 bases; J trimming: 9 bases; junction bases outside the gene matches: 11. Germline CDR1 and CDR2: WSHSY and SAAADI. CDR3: CASRDTGEYRSPLHF. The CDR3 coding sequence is TGCGCCAGCAGGGATACAGGGGAGTATCGTTCACCCCTCCACTTT.

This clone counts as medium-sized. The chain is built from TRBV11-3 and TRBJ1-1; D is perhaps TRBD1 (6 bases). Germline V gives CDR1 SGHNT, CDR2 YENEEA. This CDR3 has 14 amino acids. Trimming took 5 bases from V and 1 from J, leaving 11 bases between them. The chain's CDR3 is CASSVQGRNTEAFF. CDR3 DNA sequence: TGTGCCAGCAGCGTTCAGGGGAGGAACACTGAAGCTTTCTTT.

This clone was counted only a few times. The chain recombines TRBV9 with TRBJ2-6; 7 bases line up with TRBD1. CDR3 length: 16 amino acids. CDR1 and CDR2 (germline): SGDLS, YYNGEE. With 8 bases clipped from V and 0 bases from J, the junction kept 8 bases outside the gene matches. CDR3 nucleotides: TGTGCCAGTTCGAGGGGGCCCGACTCTGGGGCCAACGTCCTGACTTTC. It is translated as CASSRGPDSGANVLTF.

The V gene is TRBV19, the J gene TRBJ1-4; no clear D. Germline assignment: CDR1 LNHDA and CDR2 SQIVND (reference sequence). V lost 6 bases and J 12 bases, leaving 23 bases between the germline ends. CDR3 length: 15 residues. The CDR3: CASRKPGYLSSELFF. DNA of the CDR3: TGTGCCAGTAGGAAACCGGGGTACCTTTCGTCGGAACTGTTTTTT.

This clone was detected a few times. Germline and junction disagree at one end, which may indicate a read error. CDR3 loop: CASSEGGQTYEQYF. In DNA form, the CDR3 reads TGTGCCAGCAGCGAGGGGGGACAGACCTATGAGCAGTACTTC. V is TRBV27 and J is TRBJ2-7, with D possibly TRBD1 on 7 matching bases. CDR1 MNHEY and CDR2 SMNVEV come from the germline V gene (reference sequence). The CDR3 spans 14 residues.

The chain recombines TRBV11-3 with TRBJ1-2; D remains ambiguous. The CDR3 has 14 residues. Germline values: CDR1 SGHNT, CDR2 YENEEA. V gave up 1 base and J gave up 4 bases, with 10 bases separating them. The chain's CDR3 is CASSLGNRPYGYTF. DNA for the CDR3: TGTGCCAGCAGCTTAGGGAACAGACCCTATGGCTACACCTTC.

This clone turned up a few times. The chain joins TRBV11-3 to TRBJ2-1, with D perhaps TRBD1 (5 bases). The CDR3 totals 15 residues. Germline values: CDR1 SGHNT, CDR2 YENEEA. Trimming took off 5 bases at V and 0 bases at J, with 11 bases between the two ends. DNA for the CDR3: TGTGCCAGCAGCCCCGACAGCGACTCCTACAATGAGCAGTTCTTC. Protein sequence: CASSPDSDSYNEQFF.

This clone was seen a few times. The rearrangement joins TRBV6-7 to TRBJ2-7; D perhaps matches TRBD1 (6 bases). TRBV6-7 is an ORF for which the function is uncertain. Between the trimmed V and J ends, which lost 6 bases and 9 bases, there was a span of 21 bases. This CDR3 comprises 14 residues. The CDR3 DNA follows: TGTGCCAGCAGCCTTGGACAGCATAGTGAGAGGCAGTACTTC. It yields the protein CASSLGQHSERQYF.

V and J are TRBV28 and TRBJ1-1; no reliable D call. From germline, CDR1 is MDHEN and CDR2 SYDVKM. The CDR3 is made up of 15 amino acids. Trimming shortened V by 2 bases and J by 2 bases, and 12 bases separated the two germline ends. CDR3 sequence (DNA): TGTGCCAGCAGTTTACCTGGGCAGTTAAACACTGAAGCTTTCTTT. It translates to CASSLPGQLNTEAFF. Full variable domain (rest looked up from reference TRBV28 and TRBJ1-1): DVKVTQSSRYLVKRTGEKVFLECVQDMDHENMFWYRQDPGLGLRLIYFSYDVKMKEKGDIPEGYSVSREKKERFSLILESASTNQTSMYLCASSLPGQLNTEAFFGQGTRLTVV.

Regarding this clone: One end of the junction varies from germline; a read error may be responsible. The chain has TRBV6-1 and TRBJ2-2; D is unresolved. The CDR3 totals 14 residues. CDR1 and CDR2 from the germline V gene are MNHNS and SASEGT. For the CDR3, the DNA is TGTGCCATCAGTGAAGCCAGTGACACCGGGGAGCTGTTTTTT. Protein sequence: CAISEASDTGELFF.

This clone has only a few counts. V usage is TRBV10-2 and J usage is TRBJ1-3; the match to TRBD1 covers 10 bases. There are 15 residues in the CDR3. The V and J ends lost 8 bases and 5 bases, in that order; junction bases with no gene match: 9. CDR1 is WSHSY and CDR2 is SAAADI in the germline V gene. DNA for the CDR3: TGCGCCAGCGCTCGGGACAGGGGATCGAGAAACACCATATATTTT. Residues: CASARDRGSRNTIYF.

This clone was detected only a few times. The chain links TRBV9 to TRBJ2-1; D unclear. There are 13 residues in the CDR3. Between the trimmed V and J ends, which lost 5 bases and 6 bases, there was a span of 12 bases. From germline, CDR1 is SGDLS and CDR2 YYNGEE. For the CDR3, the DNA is TGTGCCAGCAGTACTCCGACCAGCAATGAGCAGTTCTTC. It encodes CASSTPTSNEQFF.

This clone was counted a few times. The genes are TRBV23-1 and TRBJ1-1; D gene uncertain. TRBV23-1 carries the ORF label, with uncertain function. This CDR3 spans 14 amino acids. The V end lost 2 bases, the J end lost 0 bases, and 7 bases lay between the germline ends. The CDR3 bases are TGCGCCAGCAGTCAAACGGAACTGAACACTGAAGCTTTCTTT. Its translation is CASSQTELNTEAFF.

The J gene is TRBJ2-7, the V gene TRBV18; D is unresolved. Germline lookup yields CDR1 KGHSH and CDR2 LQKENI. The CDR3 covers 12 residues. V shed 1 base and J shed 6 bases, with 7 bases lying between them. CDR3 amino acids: CASSPQAAEQYF. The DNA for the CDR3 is TGTGCCAGCTCACCACAGGCCGCCGAGCAGTACTTC.

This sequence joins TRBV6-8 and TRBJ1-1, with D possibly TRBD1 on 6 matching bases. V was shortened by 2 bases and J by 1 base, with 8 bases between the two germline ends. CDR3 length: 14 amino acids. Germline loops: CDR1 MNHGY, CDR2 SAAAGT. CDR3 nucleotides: TGTGCCAGCAGTTACGGGGGCGGGAACACTGAAGCTTTCTTT. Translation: CASSYGGGNTEAFF.

The CDR3 DNA sequence: TGTGCCAGTAGATACAGGGAGGCGAACACTGAAGCTTTCTTT. It translates to CASRYREANTEAFF. The chain couples TRBV19 to TRBJ1-1; D might be TRBD1 (6 bases). The CDR3 is made up of 14 amino acids. In germline, CDR1 is LNHDA, CDR2 SQIVND (reference sequence). V lost 6 bases to trimming and J lost 1 base, with 12 bases between them.

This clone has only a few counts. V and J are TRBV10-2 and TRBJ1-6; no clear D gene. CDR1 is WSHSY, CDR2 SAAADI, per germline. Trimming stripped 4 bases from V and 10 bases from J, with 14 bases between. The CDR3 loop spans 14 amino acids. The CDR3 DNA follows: TGCGCCAGCAGTGCGGGTGCCGAGAGGTCACCCCTCCACTTT. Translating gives CASSAGAERSPLHF.

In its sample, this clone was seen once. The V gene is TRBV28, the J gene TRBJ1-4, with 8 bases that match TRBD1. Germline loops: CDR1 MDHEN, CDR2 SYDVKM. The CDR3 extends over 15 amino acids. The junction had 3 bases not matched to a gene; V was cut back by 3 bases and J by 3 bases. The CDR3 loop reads CASSFMDRANEKLFF. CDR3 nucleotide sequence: TGTGCCAGCAGTTTTATGGACAGGGCTAATGAAAAACTGTTTTTT.

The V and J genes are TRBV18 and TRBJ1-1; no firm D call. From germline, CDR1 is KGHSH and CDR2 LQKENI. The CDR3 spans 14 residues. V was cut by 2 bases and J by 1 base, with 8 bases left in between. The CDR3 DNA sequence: TGTGCCAGCTCACCATTTACCGCGAACACTGAAGCTTTCTTT. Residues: CASSPFTANTEAFF.

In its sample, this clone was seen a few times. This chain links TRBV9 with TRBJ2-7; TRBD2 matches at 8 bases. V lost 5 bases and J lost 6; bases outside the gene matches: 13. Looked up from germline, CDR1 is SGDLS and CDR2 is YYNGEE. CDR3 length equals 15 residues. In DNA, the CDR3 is TGTGCCAGCAGTGGGGGACTAGTCGCCCCCGGCGAGCAGTACTTC. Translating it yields CASSGGLVAPGEQYF.

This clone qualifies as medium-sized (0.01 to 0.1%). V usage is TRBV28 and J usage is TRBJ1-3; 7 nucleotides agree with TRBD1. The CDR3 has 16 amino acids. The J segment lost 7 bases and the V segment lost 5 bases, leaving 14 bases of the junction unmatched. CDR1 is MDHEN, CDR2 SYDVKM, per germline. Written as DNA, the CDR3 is TGTGCCAGCAGTACCCCCGGGTTACAGGGGAGGAACACCATATATTTT. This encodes CASSTPGLQGRNTIYF.

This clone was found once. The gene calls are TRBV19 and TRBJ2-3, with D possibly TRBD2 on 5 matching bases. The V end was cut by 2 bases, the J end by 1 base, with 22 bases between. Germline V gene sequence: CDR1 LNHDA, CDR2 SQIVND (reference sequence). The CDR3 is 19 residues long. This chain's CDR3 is CASSISSAGFIDRTDTQYF. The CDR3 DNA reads TGTGCCAGTAGTATAAGCTCTGCGGGCTTTATTGATCGCACAGATACGCAGTATTTT.

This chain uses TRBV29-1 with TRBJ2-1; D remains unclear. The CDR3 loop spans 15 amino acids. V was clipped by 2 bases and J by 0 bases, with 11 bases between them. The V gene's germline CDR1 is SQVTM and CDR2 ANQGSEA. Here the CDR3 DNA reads TGCAGCGTTGAAAAGGGATGGAACTCCTACAATGAGCAGTTCTTC. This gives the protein CSVEKGWNSYNEQFF.

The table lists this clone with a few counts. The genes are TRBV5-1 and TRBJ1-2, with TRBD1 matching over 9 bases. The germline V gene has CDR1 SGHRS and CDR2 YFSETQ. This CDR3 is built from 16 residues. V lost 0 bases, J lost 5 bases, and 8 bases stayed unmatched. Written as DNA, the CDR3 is TGCGCCAGCAGCTTGGATGGGGACAGGGCCCAATATGGCTACACCTTC. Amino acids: CASSLDGDRAQYGYTF.

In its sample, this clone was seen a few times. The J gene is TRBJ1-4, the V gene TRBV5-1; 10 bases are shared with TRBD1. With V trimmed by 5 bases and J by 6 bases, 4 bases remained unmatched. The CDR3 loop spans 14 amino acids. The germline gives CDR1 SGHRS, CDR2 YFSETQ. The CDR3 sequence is CASSSGTGDEKLFF. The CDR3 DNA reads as TGCGCCAGCAGTTCCGGGACAGGGGATGAAAAACTGTTTTTT. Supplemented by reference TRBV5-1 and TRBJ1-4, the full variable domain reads KAGVTQTPRYLIKTRGQQVTLSCSPISGHRSVSWYQQTPGQGLQFLFEYFSETQRNKGNFPGRFSGRQFSNSRSEMNVSTLELGDSALYLCASSSGTGDEKLFFGSGTQLSVL.

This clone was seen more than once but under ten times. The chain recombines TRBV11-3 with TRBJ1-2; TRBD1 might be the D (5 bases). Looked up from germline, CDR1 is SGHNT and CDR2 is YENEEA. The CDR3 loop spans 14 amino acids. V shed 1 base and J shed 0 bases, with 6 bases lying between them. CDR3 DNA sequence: TGTGCCAGCAGCTTAGTAGGGGCTAACTATGGCTACACCTTC. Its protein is CASSLVGANYGYTF.